These T cell receptor beta chains were read from a single sample in a study of memory CD4+ T cells and cytomegalovirus serostatus. The method was immunoSEQ multiplex PCR; TCRdb's version includes in-frame clones alone and lacks a portion of them. The repertoire consists of about 27,000 clones, with approximately 80% occurring once and the leading ten covering 0.85% to 1.1%. Sequences were obtained from memory CD4+ T cells from blood. These TCRs come from an adult in good health and CMV-seronegative. CDR3s include the opening cysteine and the closing phenylalanine or tryptophan. A D gene is named only where the DNA matches it firmly. Rows may omit the clone size; those that give it use once, few, many or a size class.

CDR3aa: CASTSNDGYTF
CDR3nt: TGTGCCAGCACCTCGAACGACGGCTACACCTTC
d_gene: -
j_gene: TRBJ1-2
v_gene: TRBV5-6
abundance: -

CDR3aa: CASRNAVGPTGEKNIQYF
CDR3nt: TGTGCCAGCAGAAACGCAGTAGGCCCGACAGGGGAAAAAAACATTCAGTACTTC
d_gene: TRBD1
j_gene: TRBJ2-4
v_gene: TRBV11-2
abundance: -

CDR3aa: CASSFLATGINEQFF
CDR3nt: TGTGCCAGCAGCTTCCTCGCCACAGGGATCAATGAGCAGTTCTTC
d_gene: -
j_gene: TRBJ2-1
v_gene: TRBV5-5
abundance: -

CDR3aa: CAIKADRVGDTQYF
CDR3nt: TGTGCCATCAAGGCTGACAGGGTAGGAGATACGCAGTATTTT
d_gene: TRBD1
j_gene: TRBJ2-3
v_gene: TRBV10-3
abundance: -

CDR3aa: CASSLGGGISYNEQFF
CDR3nt: TGTGCCAGCAGCTTAGGCGGCGGGATATCCTACAATGAGCAGTTCTTC
d_gene: -
j_gene: TRBJ2-1
v_gene: TRBV7-9
abundance: -

CDR3aa: CASSFGPTPDNEQFF
CDR3nt: TGTGCCAGCAGCTTCGGACCGACCCCCGACAATGAGCAGTTCTTC
d_gene: -
j_gene: TRBJ2-1
v_gene: TRBV11-2
abundance: -

CDR3aa: CASSDPGGANTGELFF
CDR3nt: TGCGCCAGCAGTGACCCTGGGGGGGCGAACACCGGGGAGCTGTTTTTT
d_gene: TRBD2
j_gene: TRBJ2-2
v_gene: TRBV10-1
abundance: -

CDR3aa: CASSYEDRGRNEQYF
CDR3nt: TGTGCCAGCAGTTATGAGGACAGGGGGCGTAACGAGCAGTACTTC
d_gene: TRBD1
j_gene: TRBJ2-7
v_gene: TRBV6-6
abundance: -

CDR3aa: CSVGRGVQETQYF
CDR3nt: TGCAGCGTAGGGCGGGGGGTCCAAGAGACCCAGTACTTC
d_gene: TRBD2
j_gene: TRBJ2-5
v_gene: TRBV29-1
abundance: -

CDR3aa: CASSFERENSPLHF
CDR3nt: TGTGCCAGCAGCTTCGAACGGGAAAATTCACCCCTCCACTTT
d_gene: -
j_gene: TRBJ1-6
v_gene: TRBV7-9
abundance: few